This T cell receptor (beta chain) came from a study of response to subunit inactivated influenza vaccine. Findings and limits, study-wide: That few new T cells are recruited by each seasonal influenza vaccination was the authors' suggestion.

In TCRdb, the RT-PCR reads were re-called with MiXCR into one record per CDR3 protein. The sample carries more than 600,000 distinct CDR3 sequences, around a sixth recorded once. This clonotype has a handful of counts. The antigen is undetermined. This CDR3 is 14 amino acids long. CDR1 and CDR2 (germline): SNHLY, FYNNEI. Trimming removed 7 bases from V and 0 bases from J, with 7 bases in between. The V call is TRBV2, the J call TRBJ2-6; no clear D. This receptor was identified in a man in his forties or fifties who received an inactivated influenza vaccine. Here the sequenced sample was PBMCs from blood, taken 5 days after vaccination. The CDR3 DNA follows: TGTGCCAGCATTCGCGACTCTGGGGCCAACGTCCTGACTTTC. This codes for CASIRDSGANVLTF.